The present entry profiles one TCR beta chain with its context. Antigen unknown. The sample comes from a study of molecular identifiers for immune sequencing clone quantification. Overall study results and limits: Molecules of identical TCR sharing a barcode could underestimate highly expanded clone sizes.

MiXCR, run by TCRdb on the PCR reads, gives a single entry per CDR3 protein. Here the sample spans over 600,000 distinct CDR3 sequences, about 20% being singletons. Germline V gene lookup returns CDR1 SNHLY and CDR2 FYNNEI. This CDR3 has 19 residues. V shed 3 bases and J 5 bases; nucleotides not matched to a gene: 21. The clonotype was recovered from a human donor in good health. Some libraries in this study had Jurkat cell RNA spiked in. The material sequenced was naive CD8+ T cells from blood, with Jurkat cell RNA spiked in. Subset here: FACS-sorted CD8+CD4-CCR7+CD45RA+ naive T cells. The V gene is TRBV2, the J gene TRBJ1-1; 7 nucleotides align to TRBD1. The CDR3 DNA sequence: TGTGCCAGCAGTGACCCCGGGAGCCCGCAAAAAACAGGGGATACTGAAGCTTTCTTT. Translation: CASSDPGSPQKTGDTEAFF.